This T cell receptor (beta chain) stems from a study of metastatic and nonmetastatic thyroid tumors. Study summary: Comparative analysis of repertoires was undertaken across blood and tumor or nodule tissue obtained from malignant and benign thyroid patients.

This clone has at least ten counts. Additional DNA sequences in this sample encode the identical CDR3. Germline-derived CDR1 and CDR2 are MNHEY and SVGEGT. V gave up 2 bases and J gave up 4 bases; unmatched junction bases: 4. This CDR3 contains 14 residues. Via MiXCR, TCRdb re-called the PCR reads. Among roughly 61,000 clones listed, more than 3.5% were seen once. No treatment had been given to any patient before thyroid surgery. Input material: blood. This clonotype was sampled from a female donor with papillary thyroid cancer or a benign thyroid nodule (not recorded which). Some clones in this sample may be carry-over from other donors' samples. This rearrangement joins TRBV6-2 or TRBV6-3 to TRBJ2-7; 8 bases map to TRBD2. The CDR3 region has the DNA TGTGCCAGCAGTTACGCGGGGGGCGTTTACGAGCAGTACTTC. The encoded protein is CASSYAGGVYEQYF.